This TCR beta chain is drawn from a study of beta chain features in type 1 diabetes. The authors reverse transcribed all of the isolated RNA, so sequencing captured expressed TCRB transcripts. Some clones are missing from TCRdb's copy, which holds only in-frame ones; the method was immunoSEQ multiplex PCR. The sample yields 160,000 or so clones, approximately 8.7% seen once. This clone was counted between two and nine times. Its antigen is currently unknown. Study-level findings and limits: TCRB CDR3 length was moderately but significantly reduced in all four CD4+ subsets of Type 1 diabetes patients. Insertion counts at VDJ junctions were lower in type 1 diabetes patients, who also showed more deletions there.

J lost 0 bases, V lost 5 bases, and 4 bases had no gene match. The CDR3 length is 16 residues. Germline V CDR1 and CDR2: LNHDA, SQIVND (reference sequence). V usage is TRBV19 and J usage is TRBJ2-3; TRBD2 agrees at 11 bases. The source of this sequence is a woman in her 30s with type 1 diabetes. Source material: central memory CD4+ T cells from blood. CDR3 amino acids: CASSGRTSGSTDTQYF. Here the CDR3 DNA reads TGTGCCAGTAGTGGTCGGACTAGCGGGAGCACAGATACGCAGTATTTT.